This TCR beta chain came from a study of identifying expanded T cells in peripheral blood. Overall study results and limits: Clone count variance between roughly two-week samples rose with total template count.

Note on this clone: Antigen unknown.

During the collection period, no donor immune events like infections were recorded. Per the germline V gene, CDR1 is SGHTA and CDR2 is FQGTGA. The ends lost 2 bases at V and 6 bases at J; junction bases unmatched: 10. The CDR3 sequence is 16 residues long. The protocol was immunoSEQ multiplex PCR, while the TCRdb copy is restricted to in-frame clones and leaves out a portion. The sample lists around 99,000 clones; around 89% were seen once. This receptor was taken from a person aged 18 to 75 in good health. Sequenced material: blood. V and J are TRBV7-3 and TRBJ1-2; 9 nucleotides align to TRBD1. The CDR3 spells CASSLYRTGDPNGYTF. In DNA form, the CDR3 reads TGTGCCAGCAGCTTATACCGGACAGGGGACCCCAATGGCTACACCTTC.